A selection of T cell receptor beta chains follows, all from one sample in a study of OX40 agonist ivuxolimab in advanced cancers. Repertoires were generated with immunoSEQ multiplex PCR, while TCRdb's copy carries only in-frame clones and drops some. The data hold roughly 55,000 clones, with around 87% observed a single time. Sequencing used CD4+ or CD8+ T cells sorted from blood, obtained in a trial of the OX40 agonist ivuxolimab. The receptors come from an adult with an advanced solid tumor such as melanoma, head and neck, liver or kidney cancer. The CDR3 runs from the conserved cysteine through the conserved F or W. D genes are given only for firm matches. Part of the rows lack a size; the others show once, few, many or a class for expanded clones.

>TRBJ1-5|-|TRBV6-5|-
TGTGCCAGCAGTTACTATTCGGGGAACCAGCCCCAGCATTTT
CASSYYSGNQPQHF
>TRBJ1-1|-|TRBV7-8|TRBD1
TGTGCCAGCAGCTTTTACAGGGGGAGGTCTGAAGCTTTCTTT
CASSFYRGRSEAFF
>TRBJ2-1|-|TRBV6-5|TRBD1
TGTGCCAGCAGCCACGGGGACAGCTACAATGAGCAGTTCTTC
CASSHGDSYNEQFF
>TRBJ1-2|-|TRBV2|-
TGTGCCAGCAGGTCGCCAGATAACTATGGCTACACCTTC
CASRSPDNYGYTF
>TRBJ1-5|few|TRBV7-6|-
TGTGCCAGCAGTCGGGTGTTAGGGCCCCAGCATTTT
CASSRVLGPQHF
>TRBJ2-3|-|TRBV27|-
TGTGCCAGCATGGGGCCGGCCCGATACACAGATACGCAGTATTTT
CASMGPARYTDTQYF
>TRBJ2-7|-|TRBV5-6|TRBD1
TGTGCCAGCAGCGGGGGACAGGGTTGGTACGAGCAGTACTTC
CASSGGQGWYEQYF
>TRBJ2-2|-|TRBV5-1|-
TGCGCCAGCAGCTTCACCGCCGGGGAGCTGTTTTTT
CASSFTAGELFF
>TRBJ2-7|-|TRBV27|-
TGTGCCAGCAGGCAAACCGACGGAAGGGAGCAGTACTTC
CASRQTDGREQYF
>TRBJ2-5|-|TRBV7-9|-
TGTGCCAGCAGCGCCGGGACTGCACTAGAGACCCAGTACTTC
CASSAGTALETQYF
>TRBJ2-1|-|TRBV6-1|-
TGTGCCAGCAGTGAAGTCGTCGTTAGCGATGAGCAGTTCTTC
CASSEVVVSDEQFF
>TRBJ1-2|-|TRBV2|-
TGTGCCAGCAGTGAAAATTTAGGGGGGAACTATGGCTACACCTTC
CASSENLGGNYGYTF
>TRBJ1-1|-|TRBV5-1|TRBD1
TGCGCCAGCAGCCCGGAACAGGGGAGGACTGAAGCTTTCTTT
CASSPEQGRTEAFF
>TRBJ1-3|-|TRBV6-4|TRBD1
TGTGCCAGCAGTGACCCCCCGGGACAGGGGGCGGGTGGAAACACCATATATTTT
CASSDPPGQGAGGNTIYF
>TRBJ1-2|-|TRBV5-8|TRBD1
TGTGCCAGCAGCTTACGGGGACAGACCGACTATGGCTACACCTTC
CASSLRGQTDYGYTF
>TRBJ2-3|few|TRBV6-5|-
TGTGCTAGCGAGGGGGCAGATACGCAGTATTTT
CASEGADTQYF
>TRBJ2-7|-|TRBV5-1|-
TGCGCCAGCAGCTTCTCGGGGTACGAGCAGTACTTC
CASSFSGYEQYF
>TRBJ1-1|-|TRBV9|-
TGTGCCAGCAGCCTCCCCCCGAACACTGAAGCTTTCTTT
CASSLPPNTEAFF
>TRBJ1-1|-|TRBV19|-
TGTGCCAGTAGTATGGACCGAAGCCCAGCCATGAACACTGAAGCTTTCTTT
CASSMDRSPAMNTEAFF
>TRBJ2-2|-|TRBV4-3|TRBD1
TGCGCCAGCAGCCAAGCGCCCGGGACAGACGACACCGGGGAGCTGTTTTTT
CASSQAPGTDDTGELFF
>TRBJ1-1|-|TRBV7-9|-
TGTGCCAGCAGCTTGGACACTGAAGCTTTCTTT
CASSLDTEAFF
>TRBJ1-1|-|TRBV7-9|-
TGTGCCAGCAGCTTAGGGACAACTACTGAAGCTTTCTTT
CASSLGTTTEAFF
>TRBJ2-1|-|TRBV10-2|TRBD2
TGCGCCAGCAGCACCGGGACTAGTGGGGGGGATGAGCAGTTCTTC
CASSTGTSGGDEQFF
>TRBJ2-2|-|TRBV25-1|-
TGTGCCAGCACCCCACAGGGCTACGGGGAGCTGTTTTTT
CASTPQGYGELFF
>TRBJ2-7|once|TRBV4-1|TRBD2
TGCGCCAGCAGTCTAGCGGGCTTACCCTACGAGCAGTACTTC
CASSLAGLPYEQYF
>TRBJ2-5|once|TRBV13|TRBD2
TGTGCCAGCAGCACACTAGCGGGGGGCGTTATGGAGACCCAGTACTTC
CASSTLAGGVMETQYF
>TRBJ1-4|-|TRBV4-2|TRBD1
TGTGCCAGCAGCTCTACTAGGACAGGGGGCGATTTTGAAAAACTGTTTTTT
CASSSTRTGGDFEKLFF
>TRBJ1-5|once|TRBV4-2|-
TGTGCCAGCAGCCAAGATTTAGTTTCGAGGGGGTTAGGCAATCAGCCCCAGCATTTT
CASSQDLVSRGLGNQPQHF
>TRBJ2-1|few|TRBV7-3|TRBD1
TGTGCCAGCAGCTTAACTGAGGGGGCCGCACATGAGCAGTTCTTC
CASSLTEGAAHEQFF
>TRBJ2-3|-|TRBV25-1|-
TGTGCCAGACCCCCGGTGCGCCAGAAAAATACGCAGTATTTT
CARPPVRQKNTQYF
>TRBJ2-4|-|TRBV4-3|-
TGCGCCAGCAGCCAGGTGTGGGAGGACAAAAACATTCAGTACTTC
CASSQVWEDKNIQYF
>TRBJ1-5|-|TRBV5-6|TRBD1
TGTGCCAGCAGTTTGGGACAGGGCGATCAGCCCCAGCATTTT
CASSLGQGDQPQHF
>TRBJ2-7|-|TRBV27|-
TGTGCCAGCAGTTTATCGATAGGGGGGGCCCTCTACGAGCAGTACTTC
CASSLSIGGALYEQYF
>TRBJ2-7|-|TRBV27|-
TGTGCCAGCAGTTTCGGGGGTTACTCCTACGAGCAGTACTTC
CASSFGGYSYEQYF
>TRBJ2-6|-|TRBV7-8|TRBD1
TGTGCCAGCAGCCCTCTACCCGGGACAGAGAGCTCTGGGGCCAACGTCCTGACTTTC
CASSPLPGTESSGANVLTF
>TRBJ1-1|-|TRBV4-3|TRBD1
TGCGCCAGCAGCCACACAGGGGGCTCTGGTGAAGCTTTCTTT
CASSHTGGSGEAFF
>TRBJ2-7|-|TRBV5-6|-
TGTGCCAGCAGATACTCCGGGACCTACTACGAGCAGTACTTC
CASRYSGTYYEQYF
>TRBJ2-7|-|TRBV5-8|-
TGTGCCAGCAGCTTGGAAGACTACGAGCAGTACTTC
CASSLEDYEQYF
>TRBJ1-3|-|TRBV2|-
TGTGCCAGCAGTGAAATTGGTAAAAGCACTTGGAACACCATATATTTT
CASSEIGKSTWNTIYF
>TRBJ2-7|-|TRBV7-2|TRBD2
TGTGCCAGCAGCTTAGGGTTTTGGGAGGGTTCCTACGAGCAGTACTTC
CASSLGFWEGSYEQYF
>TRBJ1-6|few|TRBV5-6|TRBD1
TGTGCCAGCAGCCCCGAGCCCCGGGACAGGGAAGGTTGGAATTCACCCCTCCACTTT
CASSPEPRDREGWNSPLHF
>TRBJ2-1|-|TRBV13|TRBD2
TGTGCCAGCAGCTCGGGACTAGTGGGGGAGTTCTACAATGAGCAGTTCTTC
CASSSGLVGEFYNEQFF
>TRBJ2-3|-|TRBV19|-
TGTGCCACTTGGGACATGACAGATACGCAGTATTTT
CATWDMTDTQYF
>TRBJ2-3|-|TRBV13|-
TGTGCCAGCGCTGTGGGGGCCATTTGGACAGATACGCAGTATTTT
CASAVGAIWTDTQYF
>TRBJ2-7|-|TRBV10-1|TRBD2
TGCGCCAGCAGTGAGAGCGGGACTCCCTCCTACGAGCAGTACTTC
CASSESGTPSYEQYF
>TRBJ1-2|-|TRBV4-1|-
TGCGCCAGCAGCCAAGATGAAGGGTTTTTGGACTATGGCTACACCTTC
CASSQDEGFLDYGYTF
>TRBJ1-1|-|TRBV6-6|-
TGTGCCAGCGGAGACTGGGGGACTGAAGCTTTCTTT
CASGDWGTEAFF
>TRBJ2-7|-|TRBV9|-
TGTGCCAGCAGCTCCGGGGGCGAGCAGTACTTC
CASSSGGEQYF
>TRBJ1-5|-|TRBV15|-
TGTGCCACCACCTCCAGAGGCATTCAGCCCCAGCATTTT
CATTSRGIQPQHF
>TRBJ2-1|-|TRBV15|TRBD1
TGTGCCACCAGCAGCTGGACAGGGAATGAGCAGTTCTTC
CATSSWTGNEQFF
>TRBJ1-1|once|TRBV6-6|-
TGTGCCAGCAGTTACTGGGACCGCGTTGGTGAAGCTTTCTTT
CASSYWDRVGEAFF
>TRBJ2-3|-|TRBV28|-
TGTGCCAGCAGTTTCGAGGGGTTAATCACAGATACGCAGTATTTT
CASSFEGLITDTQYF
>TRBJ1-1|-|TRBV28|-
TGTGCCAGCAGTTTGCAGGGGAACACTGAAGCTTTCTTT
CASSLQGNTEAFF
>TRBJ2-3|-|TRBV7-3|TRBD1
TGTGCCAGCAAAAAACAGGGGCAGAGCACAGATACGCAGTATTTT
CASKKQGQSTDTQYF
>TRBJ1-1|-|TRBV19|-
TGTGCCAGTAGTAGGCCGGGGGCTATAGCTTTCTTT
CASSRPGAIAFF
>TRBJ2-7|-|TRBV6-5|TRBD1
TGTGCCAGCAGGGGGGCAGGGGGCCCATCCTACGAGCAGTACTTC
CASRGAGGPSYEQYF
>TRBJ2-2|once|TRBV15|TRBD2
TGTGCCACCAGCACCGTAGCGGGGGGGCAGAACACCGGGGAGCTGTTTTTT
CATSTVAGGQNTGELFF
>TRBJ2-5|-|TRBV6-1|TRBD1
TGTGCCAGCAGTGATATGACAGGGTTGCCGACCCAGTACTTC
CASSDMTGLPTQYF
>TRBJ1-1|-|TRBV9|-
TGTGCCAGCAGCGCCCACGGGGAGGGCACTGAAGCTTTCTTT
CASSAHGEGTEAFF
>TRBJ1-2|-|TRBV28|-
TGTGCCAGCAGTTTAACAACAGGGTTATACTATGGCTACACCTTC
CASSLTTGLYYGYTF